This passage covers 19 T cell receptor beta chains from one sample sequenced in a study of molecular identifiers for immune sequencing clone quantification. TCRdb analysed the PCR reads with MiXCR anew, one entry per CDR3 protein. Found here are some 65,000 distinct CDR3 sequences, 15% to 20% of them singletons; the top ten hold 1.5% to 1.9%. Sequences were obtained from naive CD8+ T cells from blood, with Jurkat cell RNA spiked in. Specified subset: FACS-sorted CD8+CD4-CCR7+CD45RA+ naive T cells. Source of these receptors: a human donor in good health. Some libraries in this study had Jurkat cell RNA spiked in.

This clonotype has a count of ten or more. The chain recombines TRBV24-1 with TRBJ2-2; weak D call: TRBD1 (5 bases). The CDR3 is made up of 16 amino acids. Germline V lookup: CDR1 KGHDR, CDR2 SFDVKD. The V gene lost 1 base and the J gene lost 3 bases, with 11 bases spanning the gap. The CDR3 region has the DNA TGTGCCACCAGTGATTTTGGGGCAGGAGACACCGGGGAGCTGTTTTTT. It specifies CATSDFGAGDTGELFF.

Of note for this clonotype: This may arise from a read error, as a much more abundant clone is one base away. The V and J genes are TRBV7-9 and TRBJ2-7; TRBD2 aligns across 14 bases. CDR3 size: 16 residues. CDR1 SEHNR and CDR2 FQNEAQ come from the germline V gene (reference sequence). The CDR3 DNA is TGTGTCAGCAGCCGACCGGGACTAGCGGGAGTGTACGAGCAGTACTTC. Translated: CVSSRPGLAGVYEQYF.

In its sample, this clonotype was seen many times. In DNA form, the CDR3 reads TGCAGCGTGGTGAGCTACGAGCAGTACTTC. Protein product: CSVVSYEQYF. The V call is TRBV29-1, the J call TRBJ2-7; D remains unclear. V lost 6 bases to trimming and J lost 3 bases, with 6 bases between them. This CDR3 comprises 10 residues. The germline gives CDR1 SQVTM, CDR2 ANQGSEA.

The CDR3 sequence: CASSPVRGTMWSGYTF. For the CDR3, the DNA is TGCGCCAGCAGCCCGGTACGGGGGACAATGTGGTCTGGCTACACCTTC. The gene calls are TRBV5-1 and TRBJ1-2; D perhaps matches TRBD1 (6 bases). The CDR3 contains 16 residues. Germline CDR1 SGHRS, CDR2 YFSETQ. V lost 4 bases, J lost 7 bases, and 23 bases lay in between.

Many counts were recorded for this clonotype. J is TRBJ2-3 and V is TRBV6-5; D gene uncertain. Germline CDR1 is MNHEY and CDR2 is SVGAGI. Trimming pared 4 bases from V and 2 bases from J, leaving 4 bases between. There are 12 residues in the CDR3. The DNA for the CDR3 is TGTGCCAGCAGTTCGAACACAGATACGCAGTATTTT. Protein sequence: CASSSNTDTQYF.

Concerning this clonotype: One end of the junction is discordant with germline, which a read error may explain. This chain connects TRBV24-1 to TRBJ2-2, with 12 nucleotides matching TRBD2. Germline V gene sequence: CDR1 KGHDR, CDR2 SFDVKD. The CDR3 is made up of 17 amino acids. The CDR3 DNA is TGCGCCACCAGTGACCGGACTAGCGGGACGGGTACCGGGGGGCTGTTTTTT. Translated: CATSDRTSGTGTGGLFF.

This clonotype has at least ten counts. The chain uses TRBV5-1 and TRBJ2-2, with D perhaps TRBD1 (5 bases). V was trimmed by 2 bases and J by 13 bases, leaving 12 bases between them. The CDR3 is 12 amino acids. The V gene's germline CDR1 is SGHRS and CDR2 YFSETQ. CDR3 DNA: TGCGCCAGCAGCTTTAGGGGAAGTTGGCTGTTTTTT. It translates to CASSFRGSWLFF.

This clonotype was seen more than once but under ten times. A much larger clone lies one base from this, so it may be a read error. CDR3 nucleotides: TGTGCCAGCACCCTAGGGACAGGGGGAACGACTGAAGCTTCCTTT. This codes for CASTLGTGGTTEASF. The chain carries TRBV7-8 and TRBJ1-1, with 11 bases aligning to TRBD1. The CDR3 is 15 residues long. CDR1 is SGHVS and CDR2 is FQNEAQ in the germline V gene. The entire variable domain, with the rest obtained from reference TRBV7-8 and TRBJ1-1, is as follows: GAGVSQSPRYKVAKRGQDVALRCDPISGHVSLFWYQQALGQGPEFLTYFQNEAQLDKSGLPSDRFFAERPEGSVSTLKIQRTQQEDSAVYLCASTLGTGGTTEASFGQGTRLTVV.

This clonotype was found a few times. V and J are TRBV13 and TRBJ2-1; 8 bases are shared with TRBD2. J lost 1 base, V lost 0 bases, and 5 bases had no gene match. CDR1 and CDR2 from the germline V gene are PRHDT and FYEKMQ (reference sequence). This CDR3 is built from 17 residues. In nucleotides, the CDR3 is TGTGCCAGCAGCTTAGGCCTAAGCGGGAGTTCCTACAATGAGCAGTTCTTC. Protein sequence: CASSLGLSGSSYNEQFF.

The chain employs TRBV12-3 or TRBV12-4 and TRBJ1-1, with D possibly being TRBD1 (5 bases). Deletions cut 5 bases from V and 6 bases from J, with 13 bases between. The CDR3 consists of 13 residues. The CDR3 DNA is TGTGCCAGCAGTACCCTCGGGGACCCTGAAGCTTTCTTT. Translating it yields CASSTLGDPEAFF.

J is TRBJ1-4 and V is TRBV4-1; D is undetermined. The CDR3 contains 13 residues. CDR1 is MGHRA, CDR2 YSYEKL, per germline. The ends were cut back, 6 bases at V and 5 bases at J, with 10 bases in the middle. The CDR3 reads CASRSLLNEKLFF. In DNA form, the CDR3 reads TGCGCCAGCAGGTCACTCCTCAATGAAAAACTGTTTTTT.

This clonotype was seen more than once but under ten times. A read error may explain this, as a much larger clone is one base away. The CDR3 reads CASGDASGYEQYF. The CDR3 DNA sequence: TGCGCCAGCGGTGACGCTAGCGGCTACGAGCAGTACTTC. The chain couples TRBV10-2 to TRBJ2-7; TRBD2 aligns across 7 bases. Germline-derived CDR1 and CDR2 are WSHSY and SAAADI. The CDR3 extends over 13 amino acids.

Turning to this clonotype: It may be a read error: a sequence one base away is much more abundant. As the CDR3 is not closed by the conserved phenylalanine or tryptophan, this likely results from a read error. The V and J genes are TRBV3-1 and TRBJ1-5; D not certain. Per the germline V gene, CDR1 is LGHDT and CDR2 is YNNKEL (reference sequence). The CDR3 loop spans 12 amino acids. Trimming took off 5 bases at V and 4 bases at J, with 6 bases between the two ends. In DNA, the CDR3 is TGTGCCAGCAGCTTCGAGAATCAGCCCCAGCATCTT. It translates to CASSFENQPQHL.

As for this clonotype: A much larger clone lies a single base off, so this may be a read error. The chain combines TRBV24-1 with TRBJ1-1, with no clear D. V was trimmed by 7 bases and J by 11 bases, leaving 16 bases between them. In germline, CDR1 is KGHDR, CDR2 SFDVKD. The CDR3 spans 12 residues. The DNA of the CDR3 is TGTGCCACCAGGACTCTCGTGGGGAGGGCTTTCTTT. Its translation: CATRTLVGRAFF.

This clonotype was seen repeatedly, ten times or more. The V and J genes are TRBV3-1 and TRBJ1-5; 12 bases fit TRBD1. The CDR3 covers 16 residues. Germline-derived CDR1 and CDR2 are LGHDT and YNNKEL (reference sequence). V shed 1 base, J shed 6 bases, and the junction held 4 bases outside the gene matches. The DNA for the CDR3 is TGTGCCAGCAGCCAAGGCTGGGACAGGGGGCCTCAGCCCCAGCATTTT. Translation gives CASSQGWDRGPQPQHF.

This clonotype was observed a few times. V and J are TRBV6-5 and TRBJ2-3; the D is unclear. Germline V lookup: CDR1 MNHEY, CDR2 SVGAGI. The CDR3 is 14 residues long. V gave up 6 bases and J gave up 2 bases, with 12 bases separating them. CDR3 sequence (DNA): TGTGCCAGCAGAATAGGGCCATACACAGATACGCAGTATTTT. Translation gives CASRIGPYTDTQYF.

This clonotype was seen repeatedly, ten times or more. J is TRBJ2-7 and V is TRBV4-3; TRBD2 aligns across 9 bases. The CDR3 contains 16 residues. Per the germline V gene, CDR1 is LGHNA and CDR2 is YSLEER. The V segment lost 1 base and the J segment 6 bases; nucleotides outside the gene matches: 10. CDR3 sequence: CASSQVRAGGPGEQYF. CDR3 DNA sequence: TGCGCCAGCAGCCAAGTTAGGGCGGGAGGGCCTGGCGAGCAGTACTTC.

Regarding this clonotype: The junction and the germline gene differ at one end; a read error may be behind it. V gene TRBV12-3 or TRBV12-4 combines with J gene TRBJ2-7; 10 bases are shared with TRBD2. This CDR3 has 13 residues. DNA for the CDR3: TGTGTCAGCAGTTTTAGCGGGAGGTACGAGCAGTGCTTC. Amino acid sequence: CVSSFSGRYEQCF.

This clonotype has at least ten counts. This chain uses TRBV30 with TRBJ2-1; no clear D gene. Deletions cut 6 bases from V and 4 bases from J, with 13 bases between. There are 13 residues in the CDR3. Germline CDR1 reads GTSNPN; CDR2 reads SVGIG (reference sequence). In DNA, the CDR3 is TGTGCCTGTCAGAAGACACCTTACAATGAGCAGTTCTTC. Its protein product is CACQKTPYNEQFF.